This T cell receptor (beta chain) was identified during a study of T cell repertoires in cytomegalovirus infection. Background on the study: Selection of CMV epitopes for the study included recently identified HLA-C-restricted and well-studied HLA-B-restricted ones. Public signatures in TCR beta pointed to CMV infection and matching HLA type.

This clonotype showed up many times. No antigen is known for it. Study outcomes and limitations: HLA-C-restricted CMV-specific TCR beta clonotypes were dominant in the ex vivo response.

TCRdb recomputed calls from the reads with MiXCR, one row per CDR3 protein. The table includes approximately 1,000,000 distinct CDR3 sequences, 30% to 40% detected once. Germline V gene sequence: CDR1 SGHVS, CDR2 FNYEAQ. This CDR3 comprises 13 residues. V lost 10 bases to trimming and J lost 5 bases, with 14 bases between them. The receptor was isolated from a human donor in good health (CMV status not recorded). Some clones in this sample may be carry-over from other donors' samples. The chain couples TRBV7-6 to TRBJ2-2; TRBD1 might be the D (5 bases). Sequences were derived from cultured CD8+ T cells from PBMCs, sampled from culture after CMV antigen stimulation. The CDR3: CATSWGGTGELFF. The CDR3, as DNA: TGTGCCACCTCCTGGGGCGGAACCGGGGAGCTGTTTTTT.